Listed here are 20 T cell receptor beta chains from one sample, sequenced in a study of blood T cell repertoires in COVID-19 (dated by TCRdb to 2018 to 2021). Receptor amplification or capture employed the immunoSEQ multiplex PCR assay. TCRdb limited this immuneACCESS table to in-frame rearrangements with V and J called. A share of clones is missing; checked studies link under half to unresolved V genes, and the rest is unexplained. For this sample the table gives 84,000 or so clones, of which about four fifths were detected only once. Approximately 6.3% of the sample is in the top ten clones. Specimen: peripheral blood. These receptors were obtained from a man aged 70 or older with COVID-19, enrolled during active disease.

This chain joins TRBV21-1 and TRBJ2-7; the table's TRBD2 call for D was not verified on the DNA. TRBV21-1 is classified as a pseudogene. The CDR3 is 16 amino acids. Here the CDR3 reads CARAYGLAGGSYEQYF. DNA of the CDR3: TGTGCCAGGGCATATGGACTAGCGGGGGGCTCCTACGAGCAGTACTTC.

V is TRBV27 and J is TRBJ1-4; maybe TRBD1 (6 bases). The V gene's germline CDR1 is MNHEY and CDR2 SMNVEV (reference sequence). V gave up 3 bases and J gave up 3 bases, with 11 bases separating them. This CDR3 has 15 amino acids. CDR3 sequence reads: CASSLAQGPNEKLFF. CDR3 nucleotide sequence: TGTGCCAGCAGTTTGGCACAGGGACCTAATGAAAAACTGTTTTTT. Looking up the rest from reference TRBV27 and TRBJ1-4 gives the full variable domain: EAQVTQNPRYLITVTGKKLTVTCSQNMNHEYMSWYRQDPGLGLRQIYYSMNVEVTDKGDVPEGYKVSRKEKRNFPLILESPSPNQTSLYFCASSLAQGPNEKLFFGSGTQLSVL.

The V gene is TRBV19, the J gene TRBJ2-5, with 9 nucleotides matching TRBD2. The junction had 11 bases not matched to a gene; V was cut back by 5 bases and J by 4 bases. CDR1 is LNHDA and CDR2 is SQIVND in the germline V gene (reference sequence). CDR3 length equals 16 residues. The CDR3: CASSRTRGGAGETQYF. In DNA, the CDR3 is TGTGCCAGTAGTCGGACGCGCGGGGGGGCCGGAGAGACCCAGTACTTC.

This chain uses TRBV5-4 with TRBJ2-7, with D perhaps matching TRBD1 (6 bases). This CDR3 has 15 residues. V lost 2 bases and J lost 0, with 12 bases in between. Looked up from germline, CDR1 is SGHNT and CDR2 is YYREEE (reference sequence). Here the CDR3 reads CASSFDPGVSYEQYF. Written as DNA, the CDR3 is TGTGCCAGCAGCTTCGATCCAGGGGTCTCCTACGAGCAGTACTTC.

This clone has a single count. This sequence joins TRBV4-2 and TRBJ2-7; 11 bases match TRBD2. This CDR3 comprises 16 residues. Germline V gives CDR1 LGHNA, CDR2 YNFKEQ. V lost 4 bases and J lost 5; bases outside the gene matches: 10. The CDR3 reads CASSLQGNSGGDEQYF. CDR3 nucleotide sequence: TGTGCCAGCAGCCTCCAGGGAAATAGCGGGGGGGACGAGCAGTACTTC.

This rearrangement joins TRBV6-5 to TRBJ2-2; TRBD2 matches 7 bases. V trimming: 5 bases; J trimming: 6 bases; junction bases outside the gene matches: 3. The germline gives CDR1 MNHEY, CDR2 SVGAGI. The CDR3 runs to 13 residues. CDR3 loop: CASSHRGAGELFF. The CDR3, as DNA: TGTGCCAGCAGTCATCGGGGGGCCGGGGAGCTGTTTTTT.

This chain joins TRBV27 and TRBJ1-2, with a possible D match to TRBD1 (6 bases). Trimming removed 5 bases at V and 5 bases at J, with 9 bases between. The CDR3 is 12 residues long. Germline values: CDR1 MNHEY, CDR2 SMNVEV (reference sequence). Here the CDR3 reads CASSTGQYGYTF. Here the CDR3 DNA reads TGTGCCAGCAGTACAGGACAGTATGGCTACACCTTC.

This chain joins TRBV5-1 and TRBJ1-2, with 8 bases identical to TRBD1. Germline V gene lookup returns CDR1 SGHRS and CDR2 YFSETQ. With V trimmed by 1 base and J by 11 bases, 19 bases remained unmatched. CDR3 length: 17 amino acids. The CDR3 nucleotides read TGCGCCAGCAGCTTGTTGGGACAGGCGCCTGTGATAACCTTTTACACCTTC. Translated, it gives CASSLLGQAPVITFYTF.

This rearrangement joins TRBV9 to TRBJ2-7; no clear D. The CDR3 consists of 14 residues. Trimming left V 0 bases short and J 0 bases short, with 7 bases between. Germline loops: CDR1 SGDLS, CDR2 YYNGEE. CDR3 loop: CASSVGLSSYEQYF. The CDR3 nucleotides read TGTGCCAGCAGCGTAGGGCTGTCCTCCTACGAGCAGTACTTC.

V is TRBV13 and J is TRBJ1-2, with 9 nucleotides matching TRBD1. The CDR3 runs to 13 residues. With V trimmed by 5 bases and J by 7 bases, 5 bases remained unmatched. Per the germline V gene, CDR1 is PRHDT and CDR2 is FYEKMQ (reference sequence). CDR3 sequence (DNA): TGTGCCAGCAGCCGGGACAGGGAAGGTGGCTACACCTTC. Amino acid sequence: CASSRDREGGYTF.

This clone occurred a few times. V usage is TRBV6-5 and J usage is TRBJ1-5, with D perhaps matching TRBD1 (5 bases). The CDR3 totals 13 residues. CDR1 MNHEY and CDR2 SVGAGI come from the germline V gene. V was cut by 8 bases and J by 4 bases, with 12 bases left in between. In DNA form, the CDR3 reads TGTGCCAGCCGGATGACAGTTAATCAGCCCCAGCATTTT. The encoded protein is CASRMTVNQPQHF.

This clone showed up just once. The chain has TRBV29-1 and TRBJ2-7, with 8 bases that match TRBD1. After removal of 1 base from V and 1 base from J, the junction contained 9 bases not matched to a gene. CDR1 is SQVTM, CDR2 ANQGSEA, per germline. CDR3 length equals 16 residues. The CDR3 DNA reads TGCAGCGTTGAAGGAGTCAGGGGGCTTCCTTCCTACGAGCAGTACTTC. Its translation is CSVEGVRGLPSYEQYF.

This clone was observed many times. V usage is TRBV28 and J usage is TRBJ2-5, with TRBD2 matching 10 bases. The CDR3 is 14 amino acids. V lost 3 bases to trimming and J lost 10 bases; unmatched junction nucleotides: 8. CDR1 and CDR2 (germline): MDHEN, SYDVKM. The CDR3 DNA reads as TGTGCCAGCAGTTTGGGCCTAGCGGGAGATTTCCAGTACTTC. Its translation: CASSLGLAGDFQYF.

Only a few counts were recorded for this clone. The chain employs TRBV27 and TRBJ1-6; D ambiguous. Deletions cut 3 bases from V and 8 bases from J, with 14 bases between. Germline V gene sequence: CDR1 MNHEY, CDR2 SMNVEV (reference sequence). The CDR3 totals 15 residues. This chain's CDR3 is CASSFMGGGYSPLHF. CDR3 nucleotide sequence: TGTGCCAGCAGTTTCATGGGAGGAGGGTATTCACCCCTCCACTTT.

The chain carries TRBV6-5 and TRBJ1-4; maybe TRBD1 (6 bases). The CDR3 length is 15 residues. V was trimmed by 4 bases and J by 4 bases, leaving 13 bases between them. Germline CDR1 reads MNHEY; CDR2 reads SVGAGI. The CDR3 loop is CASSFPTGNNEKLFF. The CDR3 DNA reads as TGTGCCAGCAGTTTCCCCACAGGGAATAATGAAAAACTGTTTTTT.

This clone came up a few times. The rearrangement uses TRBV9 and TRBJ2-3; D perhaps matches TRBD2 (5 bases). CDR1 is SGDLS, CDR2 YYNGEE, per germline. Trimming stripped 4 bases from V and 2 bases from J, with 8 bases between. The CDR3 is 13 residues long. CDR3 residues: CASSSRVTDTQYF. CDR3 DNA: TGTGCCAGCAGCTCGAGGGTCACAGATACGCAGTATTTT.

This chain uses TRBV3-1 (or the pseudogene TRBV3-2) with TRBJ2-7; TRBD1 might be the D (6 bases). The germline gives CDR1 LGHDT, CDR2 YNNKEL (reference sequence). CDR3 length equals 15 residues. Trimming stripped 0 bases from V and 11 bases from J, with 20 bases between. CDR3 region: CASSQDVGTFETEYF. CDR3 DNA: TGTGCCAGCAGCCAAGATGTCGGGACATTTGAAACGGAGTACTTC.

The chain employs TRBV7-2 and TRBJ1-2; tentative D call: TRBD1 (5 bases). In germline, CDR1 is SGHTA, CDR2 FQGNSA. Trimming removed 1 base at V and 9 bases at J, with 21 bases between. The CDR3 is 16 residues long. CDR3 protein: CASSLEVGGIGTSYTF. DNA for the CDR3: TGTGCCAGCAGCTTAGAGGTGGGAGGGATTGGGACGAGCTACACCTTC.

This clone was detected only once. The chain employs TRBV7-8 and TRBJ2-7; 12 nucleotides agree with TRBD2. The V gene's germline CDR1 is SGHVS and CDR2 FQNEAQ. The junction had 14 bases not matched to a gene; V was cut back by 4 bases and J by 1 base. The CDR3 spans 19 residues. CDR3 protein: CASSSRLAGEFSSSYEQYF. The CDR3 DNA follows: TGTGCCAGCAGCTCCCGACTAGCGGGGGAGTTCAGTAGTTCCTACGAGCAGTACTTC. The full variable domain, completed using reference TRBV7-8 and TRBJ2-7, is GAGVSQSPRYKVAKRGQDVALRCDPISGHVSLFWYQQALGQGPEFLTYFQNEAQLDKSGLPSDRFFAERPEGSVSTLKIQRTQQEDSAVYLCASSSRLAGEFSSSYEQYFGPGTRLTVT.

The CDR3 bases are TGCAGTGCTAGTAGTTACGCCGGGACAGGGAATTCACCCCTCCACTTT. Amino acids: CSASSYAGTGNSPLHF. V is TRBV20-1 and J is TRBJ1-6, with TRBD1 matching 9 bases. Germline V gene data show CDR1 as DFQATT and CDR2 as SNEGSKA (reference sequence). V lost 3 bases to trimming and J lost 7 bases; unmatched junction nucleotides: 10. This CDR3 has 16 residues.